The clone carrying this TCR beta chain was found many times. The antigen is undetermined. This specimen belongs to a study of regulatory T cells in long-lasting Graves disease. Findings of the study overall: Persistent disease exhibited a predilection for TRBV28, TRBJ1-2 and TRBJ2-5. Relative to new patients (approximately 1,000), persistent patients exhibited greater sharing of public clonotypes (about 3,000). Having few samples may have compromised the accuracy.

The germline V gene has CDR1 MDHEN and CDR2 SYDVKM. The CDR3 runs 16 residues. V was clipped by 2 bases and J by 0 bases, with 13 bases between them. Arm-PCR with iRepertoire HTBI primers amplified the CDR3 regions for these TCR beta libraries. TCRdb re-analysed the multiplex PCR reads in MiXCR, keeping a single row per CDR3 protein. The table includes 450,000 or so distinct CDR3 sequences, less than 25% detected once. Stated time point: persistent/refractory GD, antithyroid drugs over 5 years with positive TRAb. Extracted PBMC RNA gave rise to the TCR library. Tubes containing EDTA received 7 to 10 milliliters of drawn peripheral blood.

J is TRBJ1-2 and V is TRBV28; TRBD1 might be the D (6 bases). Sample: peripheral blood mononuclear cells (PBMCs), taken when the disease was refractory, from a patient treated with antithyroid drugs. This clonotype originated in a female donor with Graves disease. The CDR3 DNA sequence: TGTGCCAGCAGTTTAAGGTCCAGGGGCGCTAACTATGGCTACACCTTC. Residues: CASSLRSRGANYGYTF.